This T cell receptor beta chain originates from a study of blood T cell repertoires in COVID-19. Study at large: COVID-19 samples, acute and convalescent, were from the United States, Italy and Spain. The cDNA or gDNA used as material had been derived from T cells, B-cell-depleted T cells, or PBMCs.

Per the germline V gene, CDR1 is SEHNR and CDR2 is FQNEAQ (reference sequence). The ends were cut back, 2 bases at V and 0 bases at J, with 13 bases in the middle. The CDR3 is 16 amino acids. Study processing details: Reference gene primers were amplified, and this amplification served to estimate nucleated cell counts. Method: immunoSEQ multiplex PCR; TCRdb's copy keeps in-frame clones and lacks some. Clonal size and the V and J genes are those of that table, whereas D and trimming came from the DNA. The repertoire holds about 420,000 clones, with 70% to 90% as singletons. Patients of the Seattle cohort, enrolled during active infection, were followed longitudinally.

The sample consisted of peripheral blood. This chain connects TRBV7-9 to TRBJ1-1, with D possibly matching TRBD1 (5 bases). This TCR derives from a man aged 18 to 30 with COVID-19, enrolled during active disease. The CDR3 protein is CASSLIPRGMNTEAFF. DNA for the CDR3: TGTGCCAGCAGCTTAATTCCTCGGGGGATGAACACTGAAGCTTTCTTT.